This is a list of T cell receptor beta chains from one sample in a study of T cell repertoires in cytomegalovirus infection. Each CDR3 protein gets one entry after TCRdb re-called the reads with MiXCR. Altogether roughly 150,000 distinct CDR3 sequences are present, about 25% being singletons, with the ten largest covering about a tenth. Sequences were obtained from PBMCs. These receptors were taken from a human donor in good health (CMV status not recorded). Some clones in this sample may be carry-over from other donors' samples. Both conserved end residues are part of each CDR3. D genes are given only for firm matches. Clone size is given for some rows only: seen once, a few or many times, or a class if the clone is expanded.

CDR3aa: CSARDGRRAGGSGKNEQFF
CDR3nt: TGCAGTGCTAGAGATGGAAGGCGAGCGGGGGGTTCAGGCAAGAATGAGCAGTTCTTC
d_gene: TRBD2
j_gene: TRBJ2-1
abundance: -
v_gene: TRBV20-1

CDR3aa: CASSLERASTDTQYF
CDR3nt: TGTGCCAGCAGTTTAGAGCGGGCCAGCACAGATACGCAGTATTTT
d_gene: -
j_gene: TRBJ2-3
abundance: -
v_gene: TRBV28

CDR3aa: CASSPGTSGDPDTQYF
CDR3nt: TGTGCCAGCAGCCCTGGGACTAGCGGGGATCCAGATACGCAGTATTTT
d_gene: TRBD2
j_gene: TRBJ2-3
abundance: many
v_gene: TRBV7-8

CDR3aa: CASSYTELVVNTEAFF
CDR3nt: TGTGCCAGCAGTTACACGGAATTGGTAGTGAACACTGAAGCTTTCTTT
d_gene: -
j_gene: TRBJ1-1
abundance: -
v_gene: TRBV6-5

CDR3aa: CSAYIQGLFYEQYF
CDR3nt: TGCAGTGCTTACATCCAGGGTCTTTTCTACGAGCAGTACTTC
d_gene: -
j_gene: TRBJ2-7
abundance: few
v_gene: TRBV20-1

CDR3aa: CASSLDFRSQETQYF
CDR3nt: TGCGCCAGCAGCTTGGATTTCAGGAGTCAAGAGACCCAGTACTTC
d_gene: -
j_gene: TRBJ2-5
abundance: -
v_gene: TRBV5-1

CDR3aa: CASSPKEGNYEQYF
CDR3nt: TGTGCCAGCAGTCCTAAAGAGGGGAACTACGAGCAGTACTTC
d_gene: -
j_gene: TRBJ2-7
abundance: few
v_gene: TRBV6-2/TRBV6-3

CDR3aa: CASSRISYEQYF
CDR3nt: TGTGCCAGCAGTCGTATCTCCTACGAGCAGTACTTC
d_gene: -
j_gene: TRBJ2-7
abundance: few
v_gene: TRBV28

CDR3aa: CASSRIQGIGYTF
CDR3nt: TGTGCCAGCAGCCGGATCCAGGGGATTGGCTACACCTTC
d_gene: -
j_gene: TRBJ1-2
abundance: -
v_gene: TRBV7-6

CDR3aa: CASSFRDSPLHF
CDR3nt: TGTGCCAGCAGTTTCAGAGATTCACCCCTCCACTTT
d_gene: -
j_gene: TRBJ1-6
abundance: few
v_gene: TRBV6-6

CDR3aa: CASSATDRGGYNEQFF
CDR3nt: TGTGCCAGCAGCGCTACGGACAGGGGGGGCTACAATGAGCAGTTCTTC
d_gene: TRBD1
j_gene: TRBJ2-1
abundance: many
v_gene: TRBV7-8

CDR3aa: CASSLEGQGSGEQFF
CDR3nt: TGTGCCAGCAGCTTAGAGGGACAGGGGTCAGGGGAGCAGTTCTTC
d_gene: TRBD1
j_gene: TRBJ2-1
abundance: many
v_gene: TRBV7-2

CDR3aa: CASSFLVSNYGYTF
CDR3nt: TGTGCCAGCAGTTTTCTCGTCTCTAACTATGGCTACACCTTC
d_gene: -
j_gene: TRBJ1-2
abundance: many
v_gene: TRBV12-3/TRBV12-4

CDR3aa: CASSETGGAADTQYF
CDR3nt: TGTGCCAGCAGCGAGACAGGGGGCGCGGCAGATACGCAGTATTTT
d_gene: TRBD1
j_gene: TRBJ2-3
abundance: -
v_gene: TRBV6-6

CDR3aa: CASSPQTGRGRGDTQYF
CDR3nt: TGTGCCAGCAGCCCTCAAACCGGGCGAGGTCGGGGCGATACGCAGTATTTT
d_gene: -
j_gene: TRBJ2-3
abundance: -
v_gene: TRBV7-8

CDR3aa: CASSQDQGENTEAFF
CDR3nt: TGCGCCAGCAGCCAAGATCAGGGTGAAAACACTGAAGCTTTCTTT
d_gene: -
j_gene: TRBJ1-1
abundance: -
v_gene: TRBV4-1

CDR3aa: CASSQVGQLTEAFF
CDR3nt: TGCGCCAGCAGCCAAGTGGGTCAGTTGACTGAAGCTTTCTTT
d_gene: -
j_gene: TRBJ1-1
abundance: few
v_gene: TRBV4-1

CDR3aa: CASSRRDYSYNEQFF
CDR3nt: TGTGCCAGCAGTCGCCGGGACTACTCCTACAATGAGCAGTTCTTC
d_gene: TRBD2
j_gene: TRBJ2-1
abundance: -
v_gene: TRBV5-6

CDR3aa: CASSPDREASYEQYF
CDR3nt: TGTGCCAGTAGCCCGGACAGGGAAGCGTCCTACGAGCAGTACTTC
d_gene: TRBD1
j_gene: TRBJ2-7
abundance: -
v_gene: TRBV19

CDR3aa: CASSSDGQGISSYNSPLHF
CDR3nt: TGTGCCAGCAGTTCCGACGGACAGGGCATTAGCTCCTATAATTCACCCCTCCACTTT
d_gene: TRBD1
j_gene: TRBJ1-6
abundance: -
v_gene: TRBV27

CDR3aa: CSARRPGTAPYEQYF
CDR3nt: TGCAGTGCTAGGAGACCCGGGACAGCACCCTACGAGCAGTACTTC
d_gene: TRBD1
j_gene: TRBJ2-7
abundance: -
v_gene: TRBV20-1

CDR3aa: CASSLGQDFQPQHF
CDR3nt: TGTGCCAGCAGTTTAGGACAGGACTTTCAGCCCCAGCATTTT
d_gene: -
j_gene: TRBJ1-5
abundance: few
v_gene: TRBV12-3/TRBV12-4

CDR3aa: CASRGNRQGISPLHF
CDR3nt: TGTGCCAGCAGGGGTAACCGGCAGGGGATTTCGCCCCTCCACTTT
d_gene: -
j_gene: TRBJ1-6
abundance: -
v_gene: TRBV28

CDR3aa: CSVVGGQRPSYEQYF
CDR3nt: TGCAGCGTTGTGGGGGGGCAGCGTCCTTCCTACGAGCAGTACTTC
d_gene: -
j_gene: TRBJ2-7
abundance: many
v_gene: TRBV29-1

CDR3aa: CASSFGQGASDTQYF
CDR3nt: TGTGCCAGCAGCTTTGGGCAGGGGGCTTCAGATACGCAGTATTTT
d_gene: TRBD1
j_gene: TRBJ2-3
abundance: -
v_gene: TRBV5-8

CDR3aa: CASSLSQTYEQYF
CDR3nt: TGTGCCAGCAGCTTAAGTCAGACCTACGAGCAGTACTTC
d_gene: -
j_gene: TRBJ2-7
abundance: many
v_gene: TRBV7-2

CDR3aa: CASSSDRRNQPQHF
CDR3nt: TGTGCCAGCAGTTCTGACAGGCGTAATCAGCCCCAGCATTTT
d_gene: -
j_gene: TRBJ1-5
abundance: -
v_gene: TRBV12-3/TRBV12-4

CDR3aa: CASSPWGQETQYF
CDR3nt: TGTGCCAGCAGCCCTTGGGGTCAAGAGACCCAGTACTTC
d_gene: -
j_gene: TRBJ2-5
abundance: many
v_gene: TRBV7-6

CDR3aa: CASSQRGTGENNQPQHF
CDR3nt: TGTGCCAGCAGCCAGCGTGGGACAGGGGAAAACAATCAGCCCCAGCATTTT
d_gene: TRBD1
j_gene: TRBJ1-5
abundance: -
v_gene: TRBV5-6

CDR3aa: CASSNSGRVHEQYF
CDR3nt: TGTGCCAGCAGCAACAGCGGGAGGGTCCACGAGCAGTACTTC
d_gene: TRBD2
j_gene: TRBJ2-7
abundance: few
v_gene: TRBV11-2

CDR3aa: CASSSRYTDTQYF
CDR3nt: TGTGCCAGCAGTTCCCGCTACACAGATACGCAGTATTTT
d_gene: -
j_gene: TRBJ2-3
abundance: -
v_gene: TRBV27

CDR3aa: CASSLSGPINNEQFF
CDR3nt: TGTGCCAGCAGCCTTAGCGGGCCGATCAACAATGAGCAGTTCTTC
d_gene: TRBD2
j_gene: TRBJ2-1
abundance: many
v_gene: TRBV7-9

CDR3aa: CASSPLGTLNTGELFF
CDR3nt: TGTGCCAGCAGTCCCCTCGGGACACTCAACACCGGGGAGCTGTTTTTT
d_gene: -
j_gene: TRBJ2-2
abundance: few
v_gene: TRBV12-3/TRBV12-4

CDR3aa: CASSLKSGGTDTQYF
CDR3nt: TGTGCCAGCAGTTTGAAAAGCGGCGGCACAGATACGCAGTATTTT
d_gene: -
j_gene: TRBJ2-3
abundance: -
v_gene: TRBV12-3/TRBV12-4

CDR3aa: CASSSGDRLEQYF
CDR3nt: TGCGCCAGCAGCTCAGGGGACAGGCTAGAGCAGTACTTC
d_gene: TRBD1
j_gene: TRBJ2-7
abundance: few
v_gene: TRBV5-1

CDR3aa: CASSLSGQGARHEQYF
CDR3nt: TGTGCCAGCAGTTTATCTGGACAGGGGGCGCGCCACGAGCAGTACTTC
d_gene: TRBD1
j_gene: TRBJ2-7
abundance: -
v_gene: TRBV12-3/TRBV12-4

CDR3aa: CASSFFHEQYF
CDR3nt: TGTGCCAGCAGCTTCTTTCACGAGCAGTACTTC
d_gene: -
j_gene: TRBJ2-7
abundance: many
v_gene: TRBV7-2

CDR3aa: CASSQITSVGGPKETQYF
CDR3nt: TGTGCCAGCAGCCAAATCACTTCGGTGGGGGGGCCGAAAGAGACCCAGTACTTC
d_gene: -
j_gene: TRBJ2-5
abundance: few
v_gene: TRBV7-9

CDR3aa: CASSEAPPPGGIAFF
CDR3nt: TGTGCCAGCAGTGAAGCACCCCCACCGGGGGGCATAGCTTTCTTT
d_gene: -
j_gene: TRBJ1-1
abundance: few
v_gene: TRBV2

CDR3aa: CASSQDRGRAEQYF
CDR3nt: TGTGCCAGCAGCCAAGACAGGGGGCGCGCCGAGCAGTACTTC
d_gene: TRBD1
j_gene: TRBJ2-7
abundance: -
v_gene: TRBV3-1

CDR3aa: CASTLGPRSYEQYF
CDR3nt: TGTGCCAGCACCCTGGGACCCAGGTCCTACGAGCAGTACTTC
d_gene: -
j_gene: TRBJ2-7
abundance: few
v_gene: TRBV6-2/TRBV6-3

CDR3aa: CASSSGLLEGYGYTF
CDR3nt: TGTGCCAGCAGCTCGGGACTCCTAGAGGGCTATGGCTACACCTTC
d_gene: -
j_gene: TRBJ1-2
abundance: -
v_gene: TRBV7-9

CDR3aa: CASSLRTGGVETQYF
CDR3nt: TGTGCCAGCAGCTTGCGTACAGGGGGAGTCGAGACCCAGTACTTC
d_gene: TRBD1
j_gene: TRBJ2-5
abundance: -
v_gene: TRBV5-3

CDR3aa: CASSARGRGYGYTF
CDR3nt: TGTGCCAGCAGTGCCAGGGGGCGAGGCTATGGCTACACCTTC
d_gene: TRBD1
j_gene: TRBJ1-2
abundance: many
v_gene: TRBV12-3/TRBV12-4

CDR3aa: CASRGQGSTEAFF
CDR3nt: TGTGCCAGCAGAGGACAGGGGTCCACTGAAGCTTTCTTT
d_gene: TRBD1
j_gene: TRBJ1-1
abundance: many
v_gene: TRBV12-3/TRBV12-4

CDR3aa: CASSLAGGQSYNEQFF
CDR3nt: TGTGCCAGCAGTCTAGCGGGAGGGCAATCCTACAATGAGCAGTTCTTC
d_gene: TRBD2
j_gene: TRBJ2-1
abundance: few
v_gene: TRBV28

CDR3aa: CSALGQSSYEQYF
CDR3nt: TGCAGTGCCCTTGGACAGTCGAGCTACGAGCAGTACTTC
d_gene: -
j_gene: TRBJ2-7
abundance: -
v_gene: TRBV20-1

CDR3aa: CASSYRQGARNTEAFF
CDR3nt: TGTGCCAGCAGTTATCGACAGGGGGCAAGAAACACTGAAGCTTTCTTT
d_gene: TRBD1
j_gene: TRBJ1-1
abundance: many
v_gene: TRBV6-2/TRBV6-3

CDR3aa: CASRYTGTGAYGYTF
CDR3nt: TGTGCCAGCAGATATACCGGGACAGGGGCCTATGGCTACACCTTC
d_gene: TRBD1
j_gene: TRBJ1-2
abundance: few
v_gene: TRBV6-5

CDR3aa: CASSLAAGRNTEAFF
CDR3nt: TGCGCCAGCAGCTTGGCCGCGGGGCGGAACACTGAAGCTTTCTTT
d_gene: -
j_gene: TRBJ1-1
abundance: many
v_gene: TRBV5-1

CDR3aa: CAGGTSSPEQYF
CDR3nt: TGTGCCGGGGGGACTAGTTCTCCCGAGCAGTACTTC
d_gene: TRBD2
j_gene: TRBJ2-7
abundance: -
v_gene: TRBV6-6

CDR3aa: CASSIGPDPYNEQFF
CDR3nt: TGTGCCAGTAGTATTGGGCCAGACCCCTACAATGAGCAGTTCTTC
d_gene: -
j_gene: TRBJ2-1
abundance: -
v_gene: TRBV19

CDR3aa: CASSIAGGRGEQFF
CDR3nt: TGTGCCAGTAGTATAGCGGGAGGCCGAGGTGAGCAGTTCTTC
d_gene: TRBD2
j_gene: TRBJ2-1
abundance: few
v_gene: TRBV19

CDR3aa: CAISLDSYNEQFF
CDR3nt: TGTGCCATCAGTCTGGACAGCTACAATGAGCAGTTCTTC
d_gene: -
j_gene: TRBJ2-1
abundance: -
v_gene: TRBV10-3

CDR3aa: CASSLPVSNTGELFF
CDR3nt: TGTGCCAGCAGTCTCCCCGTATCGAACACCGGGGAGCTGTTTTTT
d_gene: -
j_gene: TRBJ2-2
abundance: -
v_gene: TRBV12-3/TRBV12-4

CDR3aa: CASKGPERGNEQFF
CDR3nt: TGTGCCAGCAAAGGCCCCGAGCGTGGCAATGAGCAGTTCTTC
d_gene: -
j_gene: TRBJ2-1
abundance: -
v_gene: TRBV12-3/TRBV12-4

CDR3aa: CASSFLRDREYEQYF
CDR3nt: TGCGCCAGCAGCTTCCTCCGGGACAGGGAGTACGAGCAGTACTTC
d_gene: TRBD1
j_gene: TRBJ2-7
abundance: few
v_gene: TRBV5-1

CDR3aa: CASSQEARLANTEAFF
CDR3nt: TGTGCCAGCAGCCAAGAAGCGCGTTTGGCGAACACTGAAGCTTTCTTT
d_gene: -
j_gene: TRBJ1-1
abundance: -
v_gene: TRBV14

CDR3aa: CASSLVSAGGEQYF
CDR3nt: TGTGCCAGCAGCTTAGTTTCAGCGGGAGGGGAGCAGTACTTC
d_gene: TRBD2
j_gene: TRBJ2-7
abundance: many
v_gene: TRBV7-2

CDR3aa: CASSLAGALEQFF
CDR3nt: TGCGCCAGCAGCTTGGCAGGGGCACTTGAGCAGTTCTTC
d_gene: -
j_gene: TRBJ2-1
abundance: few
v_gene: TRBV5-1